The 17 T cell receptor beta chains below come from one sample, sequenced in a study of blood T cell repertoires in COVID-19 (dated by TCRdb to 2020 to 2022). To prepare the library, the immunoSEQ multiplex PCR assay was applied. TCRdb stores this immuneACCESS table with in-frame sequences only. Part of the clones is absent; in the studies checked, under half of the shortfall reflects unresolved V genes, and no reason is known for the rest. This sample holds approximately 15,000 clones; around 82% were observed only once. Of the sample, around 13% falls within the top ten clones. The material sequenced was peripheral blood. These TCRs come from a human donor in a cohort sampled during active COVID-19.

The gene calls are TRBV5-6 and TRBJ1-6; TRBD1 agrees at 9 bases. Germline values: CDR1 SGHDT, CDR2 YYEEEE. J was trimmed by 7 bases and V by 7 bases; bases with no gene match: 9. The CDR3 consists of 15 residues. The CDR3 region has the DNA TGTGCCAGCCAATGGGGGACAGGGCTGAATTCACCCCTCCACTTT. Its translation is CASQWGTGLNSPLHF. Variable domain in full (rest from reference TRBV5-6 and TRBJ1-6): DAGVTQSPTHLIKTRGQQVTLRCSPKSGHDTVSWYQQALGQGPQFIFQYYEEEERQRGNFPDRFSGHQFPNYSSELNVNALLLGDSALYLCASQWGTGLNSPLHFGNGTRLTVT.

The chain is built from TRBV7-8 and TRBJ2-2; possible D gene TRBD2, 6 bases. Germline assignment: CDR1 SGHVS and CDR2 FQNEAQ. This CDR3 spans 14 amino acids. The V and J ends lost 1 base and 7 bases respectively, with 10 bases between them. The CDR3 DNA is TGTGCCAGCAGCTTAGTGAGTAGCGGCGGGGAGCTGTTTTTT. This translates into CASSLVSSGGELFF.

This chain links TRBV28 with TRBJ1-5, with D possibly being TRBD1 (5 bases). Germline CDR1 MDHEN, CDR2 SYDVKM. V lost 2 bases to trimming and J lost 1 base, with 18 bases between them. The CDR3 has 18 residues. DNA of the CDR3: TGTGCCAGCAGTTTAGGTTTCCCAGGGTGGGCAAGCAATCAGCCCCAGCATTTT. Amino acid sequence: CASSLGFPGWASNQPQHF.

This chain joins TRBV5-4 and TRBJ2-3, with 9 nucleotides matching TRBD2. The J segment lost 2 bases and the V segment lost 4 bases, leaving 5 bases of the junction unmatched. The CDR3 loop spans 15 amino acids. The germline gives CDR1 SGHNT, CDR2 YYREEE (reference sequence). CDR3 sequence: CASSLSGGSTDTQYF. The DNA of the CDR3 is TGTGCCAGCAGCCTTAGCGGGGGCTCCACAGATACGCAGTATTTT.

The chain couples TRBV5-1 to TRBJ2-3; 9 bases align to TRBD2. V lost 4 bases, J lost 6 bases, and 6 bases stayed unmatched. Germline assignment: CDR1 SGHRS and CDR2 YFSETQ. The CDR3 contains 14 residues. The CDR3 region is CASSVGLAWDTQYF. The DNA of the CDR3 is TGCGCCAGCAGCGTGGGACTAGCTTGGGATACGCAGTATTTT.

The chain is built from TRBV18 and TRBJ1-3, with a weak D call TRBD1 (5 bases). V lost 6 bases and J 0 bases, leaving 12 bases between the germline ends. The germline CDR1 and CDR2 sequences are KGHSH and LQKENI. CDR3 length: 15 residues. Here the CDR3 reads CASSPGQGSGNTIYF. Written as DNA, the CDR3 is TGTGCCAGCTCGCCCGGGCAGGGCTCTGGAAACACCATATATTTT.

The chain joins TRBV19 to TRBJ2-7; TRBD2 aligns across 7 bases. CDR3 length: 18 residues. CDR1 LNHDA and CDR2 SQIVND come from the germline V gene (reference sequence). V shed 3 bases and J 0 bases; nucleotides not matched to a gene: 14. CDR3 coding DNA: TGTGCCAGTAGTATCTCCCCTGGGGGAGGGACGCCCTCCTACGAGCAGTACTTC. Its translation: CASSISPGGGTPSYEQYF.

This clone came up a few times. This chain uses TRBV27 with TRBJ2-7; TRBD1 matches at 8 bases. Looked up from germline, CDR1 is MNHEY and CDR2 is SMNVEV (reference sequence). The CDR3 has 14 amino acids. V was pared by 2 bases and J by 2 bases, with 2 bases of the junction left unmatched. DNA of the CDR3: TGTGCCAGCAGTTTAGGACAGGGCCCCTACGAGCAGTACTTC. As protein: CASSLGQGPYEQYF.

The gene calls are TRBV3-1 (or the pseudogene TRBV3-2) and TRBJ2-7; 7 bases are shared with TRBD1. The V and J ends lost 3 bases and 6 bases, in that order; junction bases with no gene match: 5. The germline V gene encodes CDR1 LGHDT and CDR2 YNNKEL (reference sequence). The CDR3 covers 13 residues. The CDR3 DNA reads TGTGCCAGCAGCCAGGTTTCAGGGGGCGAGCAGTACTTC. Protein: CASSQVSGGEQYF.

The rearrangement joins TRBV7-2 to TRBJ2-2, with 8 bases lining up with TRBD2. V dropped 5 bases and J dropped 3; count of bases not matched to a gene: 5. The CDR3 runs 15 residues. Germline loops: CDR1 SGHTA, CDR2 FQGNSA. The CDR3 coding sequence is TGTGCCAGCAGCGCTAGCGGGTCATACACCGGGGAGCTGTTTTTT. This sequence encodes CASSASGSYTGELFF. Full variable domain (rest looked up from reference TRBV7-2 and TRBJ2-2): GAGVSQSPSNKVTEKGKDVELRCDPISGHTALYWYRQSLGQGLEFLIYFQGNSAPDKSGLPSDRFSAERTGGSVSTLTIQRTQQEDSAVYLCASSASGSYTGELFFGEGSRLTVL.

The rearrangement joins TRBV27 to TRBJ2-5; 8 bases align to TRBD1. Trimming at V came to 3 bases and at J to 5 bases, leaving 2 bases not matched to a gene. CDR1 is MNHEY and CDR2 is SMNVEV in the germline V gene (reference sequence). The CDR3 totals 13 residues. The CDR3 protein is CASSFNRGETQYF. CDR3 DNA: TGTGCCAGCAGTTTTAACAGGGGGGAGACCCAGTACTTC.

The genes are TRBV14 and TRBJ2-7; D ambiguous. Germline V gene data show CDR1 as SGHDN and CDR2 as FVKESK. The V gene lost 1 base and the J gene lost 2 bases, with 12 bases spanning the gap. The CDR3 contains 15 residues. In nucleotides, the CDR3 is TGTGCCAGCAGCCAAGTAACCGGGTGGGCCTACGAGCAGTACTTC. It specifies CASSQVTGWAYEQYF.

The V call is TRBV6-5, the J call TRBJ2-5; TRBD2 aligns across 7 bases. From germline, CDR1 is MNHEY and CDR2 SVGAGI. The CDR3 consists of 15 residues. Trimming at V came to 2 bases and at J to 4 bases, leaving 7 bases not matched to a gene. The CDR3 protein is CASSYGGGGRETQYF. In DNA, the CDR3 is TGTGCCAGCAGTTACGGTGGCGGGGGACGAGAGACCCAGTACTTC.

The chain links TRBV7-6 to TRBJ2-3; 11 nucleotides match TRBD2. Per germline, CDR1 SGHVS and CDR2 FNYEAQ. The CDR3 is made up of 17 amino acids. J gave up 3 bases and V 1 base, and 6 bases lay outside the gene matches. The CDR3 DNA reads as TGTGCCAGCAGCTTAGGAACTAGCGGGAGTTTTACAGATACGCAGTATTTT. This codes for CASSLGTSGSFTDTQYF. The full variable domain, with the rest looked up from reference TRBV7-6 and TRBJ2-3, is GAGVSQSPRYKVTKRGQDVALRCDPISGHVSLYWYRQALGQGPEFLTYFNYEAQQDKSGLPNDRFSAERPEGSISTLTIQRTEQRDSAMYRCASSLGTSGSFTDTQYFGPGTRLTVL.

The chain uses TRBV6-6 and TRBJ1-1, with TRBD1 as a possible D gene (5 bases). In germline, CDR1 is MNHNY, CDR2 SVGAGI (reference sequence). The CDR3 is made up of 14 amino acids. Trimming stripped 4 bases from V and 0 bases from J, with 9 bases between. CDR3 sequence: CASSSAGMNTEAFF. In nucleotides, the CDR3 is TGTGCCAGCAGTTCTGCAGGGATGAACACTGAAGCTTTCTTT.

The chain carries TRBV19 and TRBJ2-7; a weak D match, TRBD2 (6 bases). The CDR3 sequence is 14 residues long. CDR1 and CDR2 from the germline V gene are LNHDA and SQIVND (reference sequence). Trimming left V 3 bases short and J 3 bases short, with 12 bases between. The CDR3 loop is CASSIGDSRYEQYF. As DNA, the CDR3 is TGTGCCAGTAGTATCGGGGACTCTCGCTACGAGCAGTACTTC.

The J gene is TRBJ2-2, the V gene TRBV5-4, with a tentative D call TRBD2 (6 bases). The V end was cut by 1 base, the J end by 2 bases, with 12 bases between. The CDR3 spans 16 residues. Germline lookup yields CDR1 SGHNT and CDR2 YYREEE (reference sequence). The CDR3: CASSLRRGPNTGELFF. For the CDR3, the DNA is TGTGCCAGCAGCTTGCGGAGGGGTCCCAACACCGGGGAGCTGTTTTTT.